Below are 23 T cell receptor beta chains sequenced from a single sample in a study of CD8 T cells in Susac syndrome. Random hexamers served to reverse transcribe roughly 0.45 to 1 ug RNA. TCRdb re-called the immunoSEQ multiplex PCR reads with MiXCR, one entry per CDR3 protein. Of around 190,000 distinct CDR3 sequences in the sample, approximately 96% were seen once. Material: CD8+ T cells from PBMCs. The receptors derive from a human donor with multiple sclerosis.

V and J are TRBV9 and TRBJ2-1; the D gene is possibly TRBD2 (7 bases). The V gene lost 5 bases and the J gene lost 2 bases, with 17 bases spanning the gap. The V gene's germline CDR1 is SGDLS and CDR2 YYNGEE. This CDR3 has 16 residues. The CDR3 DNA is TGTGCCAGCAGTAAGGTGGGGGGGGCCCCCTACAATGAGCAGTTCTTC. It is translated as CASSKVGGAPYNEQFF.

The chain carries TRBV19 and TRBJ2-7; 8 bases align to TRBD1. Germline CDR1 LNHDA, CDR2 SQIVND (reference sequence). The length of the CDR3 is 14 residues. V was pared by 10 bases and J by 2 bases, with 10 bases of the junction left unmatched. CDR3 bases: TGTGCCACCCGGAGAACAGGGGGACCCTACGAGCAGTACTTC. This translates into CATRRTGGPYEQYF.

The V gene is TRBV3-1, the J gene TRBJ2-1; 13 bases line up with TRBD2. Germline values: CDR1 LGHDT, CDR2 YNNKEL (reference sequence). V was pared by 7 bases and J by 6 bases, with 15 bases of the junction left unmatched. CDR3 length: 18 amino acids. This CDR3 is CASIPGLAGTTTVNEQFF. The CDR3 coding sequence is TGTGCCAGCATCCCGGGACTAGCGGGGACAACAACCGTCAATGAGCAGTTCTTC.

The J gene is TRBJ2-7, the V gene TRBV20-1, with a weak D call TRBD2 (5 bases). The V end lost 0 bases, the J end lost 0 bases, and 15 bases lay between the germline ends. The CDR3 contains 16 residues. The germline V gene has CDR1 DFQATT and CDR2 SNEGSKA (reference sequence). The CDR3 here is CSAREDWVGISYEQYF. CDR3 sequence (DNA): TGCAGTGCTAGAGAGGACTGGGTAGGAATCTCCTACGAGCAGTACTTC.

This rearrangement joins TRBV29-1 to TRBJ1-2, with 7 bases identical to TRBD1. Germline CDR1 is SQVTM and CDR2 is ANQGSEA. V lost 6 bases and J lost 4; bases outside the gene matches: 11. This CDR3 has 14 residues. CDR3 protein: CSVVGQDSPYGYTF. The CDR3 DNA sequence: TGCAGCGTAGTAGGACAGGATTCCCCCTATGGCTACACCTTC.

This chain connects TRBV19 to TRBJ2-5; the D is unclear. V was trimmed by 6 bases and J by 6 bases, leaving 14 bases between them. The germline V gene has CDR1 LNHDA and CDR2 SQIVND (reference sequence). The CDR3 has 13 amino acids. As DNA, the CDR3 is TGTGCCAGTAGCTCCGGGCGTGGGAAGACCCAGTACTTC. It encodes CASSSGRGKTQYF.

The chain combines TRBV27 with TRBJ2-5; a weak D match, TRBD2 (6 bases). Germline CDR1 is MNHEY and CDR2 is SMNVEV (reference sequence). The CDR3 loop spans 13 amino acids. Trimming took 5 bases from V and 6 from J, leaving 13 bases between them. CDR3 residues: CASSPGSGKTQYF. CDR3 DNA: TGTGCCAGCAGTCCCGGGAGTGGGAAGACCCAGTACTTC.

This clonotype was found once. V usage is TRBV6-5 and J usage is TRBJ2-1; D gene unclear. The V end lost 4 bases, the J end lost 0 bases, and 7 bases lay between the germline ends. Germline CDR1 is MNHEY and CDR2 is SVGAGI. The CDR3 sequence is 14 residues long. The DNA for the CDR3 is TGTGCCAGCAGTTCCCCTAACTCCTACAATGAGCAGTTCTTC. Translated: CASSSPNSYNEQFF.

The chain couples TRBV20-1 to TRBJ2-7, with 10 bases matching TRBD2. Trimming took 5 bases from V and 2 from J; bases not matched to a gene: 3. Germline V CDR1 and CDR2: DFQATT, SNEGSKA (reference sequence). The CDR3 loop spans 13 amino acids. This CDR3 reads CSAFSGRPYEQYF. In DNA, the CDR3 is TGCAGTGCTTTTAGCGGGAGGCCCTACGAGCAGTACTTC.

The chain joins TRBV30 to TRBJ2-1; TRBD2 matches at 7 bases. Germline assignment: CDR1 GTSNPN and CDR2 SVGIG (reference sequence). This CDR3 has 12 residues. The V and J ends lost 5 bases and 7 bases, in that order; junction bases with no gene match: 5. CDR3 coding DNA: TGTGCCTGGGGCGGGGGATGGAATGAGCAGTTCTTC. Protein product: CAWGGGWNEQFF.

The genes are TRBV20-1 and TRBJ1-1, with 8 positions matching TRBD1. Germline CDR1 DFQATT, CDR2 SNEGSKA (reference sequence). The CDR3 consists of 13 residues. V trimming: 2 bases; J trimming: 7 bases; junction bases outside the gene matches: 6. In DNA form, the CDR3 reads TGCAGTGCTAGATCCCCGACAGGGGTTGAAGCTTTCTTT. As protein: CSARSPTGVEAFF.

The rearrangement uses TRBV28 and TRBJ2-7, with D perhaps TRBD2 (5 bases). The V and J ends lost 3 bases and 4 bases respectively, with 7 bases between them. The germline V gene has CDR1 MDHEN and CDR2 SYDVKM. The CDR3 loop spans 12 amino acids. CDR3 residues: CASSLEEYEQYF. The CDR3 DNA is TGTGCCAGCAGTTTGGAGGAGTACGAGCAGTACTTC.

This clonotype occurred once. The rearrangement uses TRBV2 and TRBJ1-5; D not resolved. Trimming stripped 5 bases from V and 5 bases from J, with 13 bases between. Germline lookup yields CDR1 SNHLY and CDR2 FYNNEI. The length of the CDR3 is 14 residues. CDR3 region: CASSSPGGDQPQHF. The CDR3 coding sequence is TGTGCCAGCAGTTCCCCAGGCGGGGATCAGCCCCAGCATTTT.

The chain employs TRBV27 and TRBJ2-7, with a tentative D call TRBD1 (5 bases). Per germline, CDR1 MNHEY and CDR2 SMNVEV (reference sequence). This CDR3 comprises 14 residues. The V end lost 3 bases, the J end lost 2 bases, and 11 bases lay between the germline ends. CDR3 DNA sequence: TGTGCCAGCAGTTTGGTACGACAGACCTACGAGCAGTACTTC. Residues: CASSLVRQTYEQYF.

V gene TRBV29-1 combines with J gene TRBJ2-1; TRBD2 matches at 8 bases. Losses at the gene ends were 7 bases for V and 0 bases for J; bases not matched to a gene: 5. This CDR3 contains 14 residues. CDR1 is SQVTM and CDR2 is ANQGSEA in the germline V gene. CDR3 sequence (DNA): TGCAGCGGTAGCGGGACTAGCTCCTACAATGAGCAGTTCTTC. Its protein product is CSGSGTSSYNEQFF.

The V gene is TRBV12-5, the J gene TRBJ2-7; D ambiguous. The CDR3 length is 12 residues. V was trimmed by 5 bases and J by 5 bases, leaving 10 bases between them. Germline V lookup: CDR1 LGHNT, CDR2 FRNRAP. The CDR3 DNA sequence: TGTGCTAGTGGTCCCCGCTCGGACGAGCAGTACTTC. This translates into CASGPRSDEQYF.

The chain recombines TRBV27 with TRBJ2-1; D may be TRBD1 (6 bases). The germline CDR1 and CDR2 sequences are MNHEY and SMNVEV (reference sequence). The V gene lost 0 bases and the J gene lost 0 bases, with 15 bases spanning the gap. This CDR3 region has 18 residues. The CDR3 region has the DNA TGTGCCAGCAGTTTATCCCCCTACAGGGTCGGCTCCTACAATGAGCAGTTCTTC. It translates to CASSLSPYRVGSYNEQFF.

V is TRBV27 and J is TRBJ2-5; no firm D call. The CDR3 is 16 residues long. The germline V and J ends were trimmed by 4 bases and 4 bases, with 19 bases remaining between them. Germline-derived CDR1 and CDR2 are MNHEY and SMNVEV (reference sequence). This CDR3 reads CASSSPRLAPAETQYF. The CDR3 DNA follows: TGTGCCAGCAGTTCACCCCGCTTAGCCCCGGCAGAGACCCAGTACTTC.

V usage is TRBV29-1 and J usage is TRBJ2-1; D gene uncertain. The CDR3 runs to 13 residues. V dropped 3 bases and J dropped 2 bases, with 8 bases sitting between them. Per the germline V gene, CDR1 is SQVTM and CDR2 is ANQGSEA. CDR3 sequence: CSVDHRTYNEQFF. CDR3 bases: TGCAGCGTTGACCACAGAACCTACAATGAGCAGTTCTTC.

The chain employs TRBV9 and TRBJ2-7, with a possible D match to TRBD2 (5 bases). The CDR3 runs to 15 residues. Germline V gene lookup returns CDR1 SGDLS and CDR2 YYNGEE. Trimming pared 3 bases from V and 4 bases from J, leaving 17 bases between. CDR3 loop: CASSADPDGNYEQYF. Here the CDR3 DNA reads TGTGCCAGCAGCGCAGACCCGGACGGGAATTACGAGCAGTACTTC.

V usage is TRBV20-1 and J usage is TRBJ2-1; D possibly matches TRBD1 or TRBD2 (5 bases each). CDR1 DFQATT and CDR2 SNEGSKA come from the germline V gene (reference sequence). The CDR3 contains 15 residues. The V end was cut by 6 bases, the J end by 6 bases, with 21 bases between. The CDR3 spells CSAPKGRVPGNEQFF. In DNA, the CDR3 is TGCAGTGCCCCAAAGGGGCGGGTTCCCGGCAATGAGCAGTTCTTC.

The V call is TRBV7-4, the J call TRBJ2-5, with D perhaps matching TRBD1 or TRBD2 (5 bases each). Germline loops: CDR1 SGHVT, CDR2 SQSDAQ. This CDR3 is built from 16 residues. Trimming removed 5 bases at V and 5 bases at J, with 21 bases between. The CDR3 spells CASSPYTPGAQETQYF. The DNA for the CDR3 is TGTGCCAGCAGCCCTTACACCCCCGGGGCTCAGGAGACCCAGTACTTC.

This chain uses TRBV7-3 with TRBJ2-1; TRBD1 agrees at 7 bases. Germline CDR1 SGHTA, CDR2 FQGTGA. The CDR3 length is 17 residues. Germline trimming cut 8 bases from V and 1 base from J; bases unmatched to any gene: 14. In DNA form, the CDR3 reads TGTGCCAGCCAATCAAGGCGAGACAGGGTTTCCTACAATGAGCAGTTCTTC. It specifies CASQSRRDRVSYNEQFF.